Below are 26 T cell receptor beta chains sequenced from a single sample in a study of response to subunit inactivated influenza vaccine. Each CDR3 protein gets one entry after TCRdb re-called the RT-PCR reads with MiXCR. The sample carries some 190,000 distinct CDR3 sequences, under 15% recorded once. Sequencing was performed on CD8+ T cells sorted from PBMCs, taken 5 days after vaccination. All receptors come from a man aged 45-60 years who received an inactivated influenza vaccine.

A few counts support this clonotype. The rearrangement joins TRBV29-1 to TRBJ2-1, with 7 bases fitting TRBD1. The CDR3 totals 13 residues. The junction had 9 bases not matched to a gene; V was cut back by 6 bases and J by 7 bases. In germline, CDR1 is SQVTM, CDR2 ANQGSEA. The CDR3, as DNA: TGCAGCGTGTACAGGGGTAGGGTAAATGAGCAGTTCTTC. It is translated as CSVYRGRVNEQFF.

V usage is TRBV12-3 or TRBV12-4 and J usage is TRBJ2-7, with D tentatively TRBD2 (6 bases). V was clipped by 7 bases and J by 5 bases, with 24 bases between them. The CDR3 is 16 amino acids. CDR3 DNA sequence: TGTGCCAGCACCCGGGGAGGCTCTGGTTTAGATCACGAGCAGTACTTC. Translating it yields CASTRGGSGLDHEQYF.

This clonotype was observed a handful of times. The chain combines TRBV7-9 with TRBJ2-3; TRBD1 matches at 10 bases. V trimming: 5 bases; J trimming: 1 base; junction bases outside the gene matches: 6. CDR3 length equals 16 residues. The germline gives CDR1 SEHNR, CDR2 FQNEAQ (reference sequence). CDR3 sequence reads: CASSPGTGVRTDTQYF. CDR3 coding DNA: TGTGCCAGCAGCCCCGGGACAGGGGTCCGCACAGATACGCAGTATTTT.

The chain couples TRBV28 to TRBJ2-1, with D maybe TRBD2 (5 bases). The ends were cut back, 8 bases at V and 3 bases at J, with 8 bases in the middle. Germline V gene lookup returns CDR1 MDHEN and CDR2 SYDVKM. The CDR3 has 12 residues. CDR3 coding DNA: TGTGCCAGCGGCGGGCGCTACAATGAGCAGTTCTTC. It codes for CASGGRYNEQFF.

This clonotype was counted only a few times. Here the CDR3 reads CSARGPRVSSYNEQFF. In nucleotides, the CDR3 is TGCAGTGCTAGGGGACCGAGGGTCAGCTCCTACAATGAGCAGTTCTTC. The chain combines TRBV20-1 with TRBJ2-1, with D perhaps being TRBD1 or TRBD2 (5 bases each). The length of the CDR3 is 16 residues. CDR1 is DFQATT and CDR2 is SNEGSKA in the germline V gene (reference sequence). Trimming took 3 bases from V and 0 from J, leaving 15 bases between them.

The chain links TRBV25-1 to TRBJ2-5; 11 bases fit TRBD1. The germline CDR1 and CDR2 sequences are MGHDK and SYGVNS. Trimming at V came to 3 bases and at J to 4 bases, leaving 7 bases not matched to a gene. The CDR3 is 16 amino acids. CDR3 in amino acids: CASSEDRGLSGETQYF. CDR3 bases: TGTGCCAGCAGTGAGGACAGGGGGCTGAGTGGAGAGACCCAGTACTTC.

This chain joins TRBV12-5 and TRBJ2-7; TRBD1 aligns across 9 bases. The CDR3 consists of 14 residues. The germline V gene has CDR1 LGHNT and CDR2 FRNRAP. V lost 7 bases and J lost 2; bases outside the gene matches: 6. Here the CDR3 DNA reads TGTGCTAGTGCCCCGCGGGACAGGGCCTACGAGCAGTACTTC. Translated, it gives CASAPRDRAYEQYF.

The CDR3 DNA follows: TGTGCCAGCGGGGGGACAGGAGCCCAATCCTACGAGCAGTACTTC. Translated, it gives CASGGTGAQSYEQYF. V gene TRBV2 combines with J gene TRBJ2-7, with TRBD1 identical over 8 bases. The trim removed 8 bases at V and 1 base at J, leaving 10 bases unmatched. Germline CDR1 is SNHLY and CDR2 is FYNNEI. This CDR3 has 15 amino acids. Together with reference TRBV2 and TRBJ2-7, the CDR3 gives the full variable domain: EPEVTQTPSHQVTQMGQEVILRCVPISNHLYFYWYRQILGQKVEFLVSFYNNEISEKSEIFDDQFSVERPDGSNFTLKIRSTKLEDSAMYFCASGGTGAQSYEQYFGPGTRLTVT.

The CDR3 DNA follows: TGTGCCAGCAGCCCCAGGGATGGTCGCAACTCCTACGAGCAGTACTTC. Its translation is CASSPRDGRNSYEQYF. The V call is TRBV11-2, the J call TRBJ2-7, with a tentative D call TRBD1 (5 bases). V dropped 5 bases and J dropped 0 bases, with 17 bases sitting between them. This CDR3 contains 16 residues. The germline CDR1 and CDR2 sequences are SGHAT and FQNNGV.

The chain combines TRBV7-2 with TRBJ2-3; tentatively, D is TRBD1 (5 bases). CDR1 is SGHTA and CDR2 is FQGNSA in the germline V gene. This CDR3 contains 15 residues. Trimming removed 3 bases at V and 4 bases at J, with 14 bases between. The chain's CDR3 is CASSFLGLLADTQYF. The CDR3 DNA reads TGTGCCAGCAGCTTTCTGGGGCTCCTTGCAGATACGCAGTATTTT.

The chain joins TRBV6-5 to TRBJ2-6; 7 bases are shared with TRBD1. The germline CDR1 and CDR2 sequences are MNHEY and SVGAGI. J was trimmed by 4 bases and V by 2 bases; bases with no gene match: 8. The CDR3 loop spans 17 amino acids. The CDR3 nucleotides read TGTGCCAGCAGTTACGACAGGGAAACGCCCGGGGCCAACGTCCTGACTTTC. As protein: CASSYDRETPGANVLTF.

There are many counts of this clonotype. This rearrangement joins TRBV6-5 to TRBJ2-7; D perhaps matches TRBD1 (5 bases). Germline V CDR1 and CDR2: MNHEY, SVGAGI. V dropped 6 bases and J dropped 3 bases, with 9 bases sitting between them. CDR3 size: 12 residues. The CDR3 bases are TGTGCCAGCAGCCGTGACAGCTACGAGCAGTACTTC. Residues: CASSRDSYEQYF.

The CDR3 here is CSARDKETGQREQYF. The CDR3 bases are TGCAGTGCTAGAGATAAGGAGACAGGGCAGCGCGAGCAGTACTTC. The chain links TRBV20-1 to TRBJ2-7; 7 nucleotides agree with TRBD1. V lost 0 bases and J lost 6; bases outside the gene matches: 11. The CDR3 has 15 amino acids. Germline V gene sequence: CDR1 DFQATT, CDR2 SNEGSKA (reference sequence).

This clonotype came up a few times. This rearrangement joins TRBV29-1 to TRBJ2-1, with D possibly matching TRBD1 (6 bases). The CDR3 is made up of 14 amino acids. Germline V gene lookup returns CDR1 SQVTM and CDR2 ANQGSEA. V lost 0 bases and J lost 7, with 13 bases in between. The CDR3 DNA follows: TGCAGCGTTGAAGACAGGGGAAGTCTGAATGAGCAGTTCTTC. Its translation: CSVEDRGSLNEQFF.

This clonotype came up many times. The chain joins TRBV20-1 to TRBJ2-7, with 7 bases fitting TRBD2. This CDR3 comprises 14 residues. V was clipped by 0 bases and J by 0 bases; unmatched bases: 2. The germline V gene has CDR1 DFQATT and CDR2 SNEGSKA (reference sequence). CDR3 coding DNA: TGCAGTGCTAGAGAGGGGGGGGTCTCCTACGAGCAGTACTTC. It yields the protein CSAREGGVSYEQYF.

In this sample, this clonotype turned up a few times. The CDR3 region is CASRDWGQPQHF. Written as DNA, the CDR3 is TGTGCCAGCAGGGACTGGGGTCAGCCCCAGCATTTT. This sequence joins TRBV27 and TRBJ1-5; D is uncertain. This CDR3 has 12 amino acids. Germline V CDR1 and CDR2: MNHEY, SMNVEV (reference sequence). Between the trimmed V and J ends, which lost 6 bases and 6 bases, there was a span of 9 bases.

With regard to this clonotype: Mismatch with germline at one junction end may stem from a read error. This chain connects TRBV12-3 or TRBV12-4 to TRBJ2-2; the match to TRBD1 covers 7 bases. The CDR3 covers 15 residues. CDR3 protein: CASSLDRGHTGELSF. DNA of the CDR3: TGTGCCAGCAGTTTAGACAGGGGACACACCGGGGAGCTGTCTTTT.

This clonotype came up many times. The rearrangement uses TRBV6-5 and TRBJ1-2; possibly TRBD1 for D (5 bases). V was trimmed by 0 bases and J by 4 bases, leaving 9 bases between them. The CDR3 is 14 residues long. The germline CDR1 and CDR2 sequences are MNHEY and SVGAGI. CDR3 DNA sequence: TGTGCCAGCAGTTACTCGGGAGGGGTCTATGGCTACACCTTC. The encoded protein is CASSYSGGVYGYTF.

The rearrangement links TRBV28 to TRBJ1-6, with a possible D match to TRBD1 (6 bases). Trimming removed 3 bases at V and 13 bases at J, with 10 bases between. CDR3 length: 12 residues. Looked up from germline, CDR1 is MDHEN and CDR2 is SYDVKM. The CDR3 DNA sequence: TGTGCCAGCAGTTTGCCGAGGGGGCCCCTCCACTTT. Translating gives CASSLPRGPLHF.

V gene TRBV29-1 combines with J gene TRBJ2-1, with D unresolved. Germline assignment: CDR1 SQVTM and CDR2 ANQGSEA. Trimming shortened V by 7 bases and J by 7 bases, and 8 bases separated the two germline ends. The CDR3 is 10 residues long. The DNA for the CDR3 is TGCAGCGCTATACTTAATGAGCAGTTCTTC. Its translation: CSAILNEQFF.

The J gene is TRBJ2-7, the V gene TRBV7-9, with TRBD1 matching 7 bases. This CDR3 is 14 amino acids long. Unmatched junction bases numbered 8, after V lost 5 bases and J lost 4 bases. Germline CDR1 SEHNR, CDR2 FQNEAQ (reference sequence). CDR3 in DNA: TGTGCCAGCAGCGCAGACAGGGATCGGTACGAGCAGTACTTC. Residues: CASSADRDRYEQYF.

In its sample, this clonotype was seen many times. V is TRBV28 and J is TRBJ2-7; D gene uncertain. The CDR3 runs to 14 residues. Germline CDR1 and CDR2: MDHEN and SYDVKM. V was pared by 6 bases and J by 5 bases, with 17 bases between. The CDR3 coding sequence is TGTGCCAGCAGCGGGCCCAGGCTTTCGGACGAGCAGTACTTC. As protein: CASSGPRLSDEQYF. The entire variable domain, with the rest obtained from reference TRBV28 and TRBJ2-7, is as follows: DVKVTQSSRYLVKRTGEKVFLECVQDMDHENMFWYRQDPGLGLRLIYFSYDVKMKEKGDIPEGYSVSREKKERFSLILESASTNQTSMYLCASSGPRLSDEQYFGPGTRLTVT.

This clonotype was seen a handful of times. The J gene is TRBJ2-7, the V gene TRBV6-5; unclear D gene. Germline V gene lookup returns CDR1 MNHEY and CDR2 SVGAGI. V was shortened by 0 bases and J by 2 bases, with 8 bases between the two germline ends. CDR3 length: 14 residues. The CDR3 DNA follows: TGTGCCAGCAGTTACTCCGGGCAGCCCTACGAGCAGTACTTC. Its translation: CASSYSGQPYEQYF.

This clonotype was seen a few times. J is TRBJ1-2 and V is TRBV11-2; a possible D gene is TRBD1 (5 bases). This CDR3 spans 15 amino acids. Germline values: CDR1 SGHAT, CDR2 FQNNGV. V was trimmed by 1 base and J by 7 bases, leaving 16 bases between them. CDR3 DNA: TGTGCCAGCAGCTTAGGATACCCAGGGAACGGTGGCTACACCTTC. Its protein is CASSLGYPGNGGYTF.

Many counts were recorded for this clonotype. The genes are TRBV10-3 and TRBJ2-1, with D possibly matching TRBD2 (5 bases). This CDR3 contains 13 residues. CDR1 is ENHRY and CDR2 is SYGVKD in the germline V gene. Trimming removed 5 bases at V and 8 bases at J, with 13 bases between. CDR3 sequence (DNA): TGTGCCATCAGTCTAGCACTAGAGGATGAGCAGTTCTTC. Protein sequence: CAISLALEDEQFF.

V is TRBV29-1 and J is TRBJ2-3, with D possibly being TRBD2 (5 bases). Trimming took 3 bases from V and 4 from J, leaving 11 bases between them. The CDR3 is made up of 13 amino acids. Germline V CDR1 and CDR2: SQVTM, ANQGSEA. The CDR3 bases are TGCAGCGTTGAGGATCTGGACTCAGATACGCAGTATTTT. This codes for CSVEDLDSDTQYF.